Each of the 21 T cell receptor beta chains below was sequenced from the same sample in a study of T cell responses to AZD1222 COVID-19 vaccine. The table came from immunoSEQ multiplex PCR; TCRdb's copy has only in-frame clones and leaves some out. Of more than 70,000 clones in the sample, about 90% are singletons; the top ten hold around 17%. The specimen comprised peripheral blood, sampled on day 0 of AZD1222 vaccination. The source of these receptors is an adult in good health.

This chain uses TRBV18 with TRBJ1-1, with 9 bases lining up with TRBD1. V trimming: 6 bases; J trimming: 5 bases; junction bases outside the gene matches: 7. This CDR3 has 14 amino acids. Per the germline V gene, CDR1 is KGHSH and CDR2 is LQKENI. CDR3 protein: CASSPDRGVTEAFF. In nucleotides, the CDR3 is TGTGCCAGCTCCCCAGACAGGGGGGTTACTGAAGCTTTCTTT.

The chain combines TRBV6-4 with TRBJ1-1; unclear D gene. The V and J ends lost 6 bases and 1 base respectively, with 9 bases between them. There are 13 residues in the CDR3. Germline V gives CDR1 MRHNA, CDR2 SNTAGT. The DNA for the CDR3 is TGTGCCAGCAGCCAAGAGGAGAACACTGAAGCTTTCTTT. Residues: CASSQEENTEAFF.

Here the CDR3 DNA reads TGTGCCAGCAGTTTAATAAACTCTGGAAACACCATATATTTT. It translates to CASSLINSGNTIYF. This chain links TRBV28 with TRBJ1-3; unclear D gene. The CDR3 spans 14 residues. V was cut by 2 bases and J by 0 bases, with 5 bases left in between. Per the germline V gene, CDR1 is MDHEN and CDR2 is SYDVKM.

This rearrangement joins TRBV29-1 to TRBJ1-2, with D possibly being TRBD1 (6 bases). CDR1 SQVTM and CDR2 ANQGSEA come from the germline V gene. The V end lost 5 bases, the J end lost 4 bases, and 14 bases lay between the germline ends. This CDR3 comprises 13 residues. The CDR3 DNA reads TGCAGCGTTCCCTACAGGGTCGGCTATGGCTACACCTTC. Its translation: CSVPYRVGYGYTF.

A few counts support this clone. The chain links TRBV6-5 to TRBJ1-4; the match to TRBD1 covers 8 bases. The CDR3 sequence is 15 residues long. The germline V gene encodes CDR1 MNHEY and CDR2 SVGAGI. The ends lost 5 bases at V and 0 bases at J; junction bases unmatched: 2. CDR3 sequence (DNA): TGTGCCAGCAGTCCGGGACAGGCAACTAATGAAAAACTGTTTTTT. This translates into CASSPGQATNEKLFF.

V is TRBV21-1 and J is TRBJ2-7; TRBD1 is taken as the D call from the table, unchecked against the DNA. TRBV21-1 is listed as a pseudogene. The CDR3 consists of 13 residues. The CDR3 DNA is TGTGCCGGGCAAGACAGGGAGAACTACGAGCAGTACTTC. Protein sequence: CAGQDRENYEQYF.

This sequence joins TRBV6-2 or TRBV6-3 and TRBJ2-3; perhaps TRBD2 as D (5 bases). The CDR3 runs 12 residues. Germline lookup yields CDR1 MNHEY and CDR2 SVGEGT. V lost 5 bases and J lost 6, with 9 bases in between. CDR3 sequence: CASSNQRDTQYF. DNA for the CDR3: TGTGCCAGCAGTAATCAGCGGGATACGCAGTATTTT.

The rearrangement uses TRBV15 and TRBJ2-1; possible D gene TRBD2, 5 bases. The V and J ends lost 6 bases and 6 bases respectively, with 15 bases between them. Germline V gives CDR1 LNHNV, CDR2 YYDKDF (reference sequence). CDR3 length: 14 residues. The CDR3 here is CATRDTTGSNEQFF. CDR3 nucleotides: TGTGCCACCAGAGATACCACGGGGAGCAATGAGCAGTTCTTC.

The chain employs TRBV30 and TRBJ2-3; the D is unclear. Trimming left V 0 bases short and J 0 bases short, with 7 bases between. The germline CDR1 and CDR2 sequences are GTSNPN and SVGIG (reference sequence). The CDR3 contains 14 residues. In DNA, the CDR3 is TGTGCCTGGAGTGTTTCCGGTAGCACAGATACGCAGTATTTT. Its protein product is CAWSVSGSTDTQYF. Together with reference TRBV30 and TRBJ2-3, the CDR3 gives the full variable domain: SQTIHQWPATLVQPVGSPLSLECTVEGTSNPNLYWYRQAAGRGLQLLFYSVGIGQISSEVPQNLSASRPQDRQFILSSKKLLLSDSGFYLCAWSVSGSTDTQYFGPGTRLTVL.

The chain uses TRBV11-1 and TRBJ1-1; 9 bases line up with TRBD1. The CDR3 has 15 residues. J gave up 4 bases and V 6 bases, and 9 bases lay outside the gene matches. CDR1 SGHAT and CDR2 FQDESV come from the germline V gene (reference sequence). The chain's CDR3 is CASRLTGGQGTEAFF. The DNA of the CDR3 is TGTGCCAGCAGGCTGACGGGGGGACAGGGCACTGAAGCTTTCTTT.

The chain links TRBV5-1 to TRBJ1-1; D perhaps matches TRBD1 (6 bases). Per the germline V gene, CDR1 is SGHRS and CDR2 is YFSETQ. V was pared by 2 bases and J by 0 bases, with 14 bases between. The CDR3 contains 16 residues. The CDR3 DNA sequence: TGCGCCAGCAGCTTCGCAGGGGAAGGGGTGAACACTGAAGCTTTCTTT. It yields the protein CASSFAGEGVNTEAFF.

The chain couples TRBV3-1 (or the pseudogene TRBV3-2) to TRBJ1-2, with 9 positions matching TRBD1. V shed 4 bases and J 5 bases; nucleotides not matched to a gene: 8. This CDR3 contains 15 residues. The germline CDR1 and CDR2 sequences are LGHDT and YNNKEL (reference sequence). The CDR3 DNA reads TGTGCCAGCAGCCCAGTATCCGGGACAGGGTATGGCTACACCTTC. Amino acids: CASSPVSGTGYGYTF.

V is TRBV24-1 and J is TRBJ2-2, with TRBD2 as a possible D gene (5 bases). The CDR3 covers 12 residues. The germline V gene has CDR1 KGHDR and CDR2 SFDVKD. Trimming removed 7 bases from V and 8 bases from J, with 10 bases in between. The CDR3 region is CATSEGRGELFF. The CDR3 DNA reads TGTGCCACCAGCGAGGGCAGGGGGGAGCTGTTTTTT.

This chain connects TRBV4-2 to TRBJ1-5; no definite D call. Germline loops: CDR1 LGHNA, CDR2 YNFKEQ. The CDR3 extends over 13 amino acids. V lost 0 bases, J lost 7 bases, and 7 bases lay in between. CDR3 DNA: TGTGCCAGCAGCCAAGATATGGACCAGCCCCAGCATTTT. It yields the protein CASSQDMDQPQHF.

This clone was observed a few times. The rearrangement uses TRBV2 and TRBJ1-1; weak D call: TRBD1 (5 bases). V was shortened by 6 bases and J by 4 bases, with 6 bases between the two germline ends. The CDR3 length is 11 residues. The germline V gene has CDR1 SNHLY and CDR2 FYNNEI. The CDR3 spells CASRQGTEAFF. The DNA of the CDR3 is TGTGCCAGCAGGCAGGGCACTGAAGCTTTCTTT.

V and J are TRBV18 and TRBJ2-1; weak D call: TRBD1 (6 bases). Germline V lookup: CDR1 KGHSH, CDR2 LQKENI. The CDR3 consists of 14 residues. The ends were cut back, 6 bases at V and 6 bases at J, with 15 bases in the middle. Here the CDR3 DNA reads TGTGCCAGCTCGCGTATTCAACAGGGCAATGAGCAGTTCTTC. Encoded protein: CASSRIQQGNEQFF.

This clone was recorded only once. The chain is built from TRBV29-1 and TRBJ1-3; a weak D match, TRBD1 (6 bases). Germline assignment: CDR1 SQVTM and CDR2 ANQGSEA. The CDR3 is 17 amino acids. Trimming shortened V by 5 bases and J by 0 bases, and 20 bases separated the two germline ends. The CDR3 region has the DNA TGCAGCGTTCCCGGCAGCCCGGGGGACATCTCTGGAAACACCATATATTTT. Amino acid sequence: CSVPGSPGDISGNTIYF. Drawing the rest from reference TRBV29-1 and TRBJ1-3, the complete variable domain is SAVISQKPSRDICQRGTSLTIQCQVDSQVTMMFWYRQQPGQSLTLIATANQGSEATYESGFVIDKFPISRPNLTFSTLTVSNMSPEDSSIYLCSVPGSPGDISGNTIYFGEGSWLTVV.

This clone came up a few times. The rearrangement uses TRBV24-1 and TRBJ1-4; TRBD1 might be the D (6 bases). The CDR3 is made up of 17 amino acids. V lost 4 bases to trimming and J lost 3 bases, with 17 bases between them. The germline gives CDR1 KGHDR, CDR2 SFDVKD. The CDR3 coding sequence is TGTGCCACCAGTGACCCGACCCCGGACAGCTCTAATGAAAAACTGTTTTTT. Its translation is CATSDPTPDSSNEKLFF.

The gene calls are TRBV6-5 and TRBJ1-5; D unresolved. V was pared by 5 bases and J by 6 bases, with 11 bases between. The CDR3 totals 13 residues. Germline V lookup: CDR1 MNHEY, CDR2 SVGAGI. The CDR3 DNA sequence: TGTGCCAGCAGTACCCCGCAGGCTCAGCCCCAGCATTTT. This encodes CASSTPQAQPQHF.

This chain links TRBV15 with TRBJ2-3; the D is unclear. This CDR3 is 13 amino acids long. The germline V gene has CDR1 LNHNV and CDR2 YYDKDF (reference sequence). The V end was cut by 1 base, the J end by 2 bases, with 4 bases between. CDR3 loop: CATSRGVTDTQYF. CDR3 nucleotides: TGTGCCACCAGCAGAGGAGTCACAGATACGCAGTATTTT. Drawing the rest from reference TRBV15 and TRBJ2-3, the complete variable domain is DAMVIQNPRYQVTQFGKPVTLSCSQTLNHNVMYWYQQKSSQAPKLLFHYYDKDFNNEADTPDNFQSRRPNTSFCFLDIRSPGLGDTAMYLCATSRGVTDTQYFGPGTRLTVL.

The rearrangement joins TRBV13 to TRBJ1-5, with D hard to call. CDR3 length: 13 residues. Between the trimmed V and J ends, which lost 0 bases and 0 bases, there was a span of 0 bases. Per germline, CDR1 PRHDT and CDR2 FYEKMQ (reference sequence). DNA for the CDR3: TGTGCCAGCAGCTTAGGTAGCAATCAGCCCCAGCATTTT. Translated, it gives CASSLGSNQPQHF.